This is a list of T cell receptor beta chains from one sample in a study of cytomegalovirus exposure and HLA in healthy donors. Assay used: immunoSEQ multiplex PCR; TCRdb lists only in-frame clones, some missing. The sample records around 80,000 clones, 70% to 80% being singletons. Sequences were obtained from PBMCs. Every receptor here comes from a man aged 35 to 55 in good health and CMV-seropositive. CDR3s include the opening cysteine and the closing phenylalanine or tryptophan. The order of the fields is clone size, J gene, V gene, CDR3 protein. Only some rows state a clone size, as once, few, many or a class for expanded clones.

once,TRBJ2-7,TRBV4-2,CASSQDRGLSSYEQYF
-,TRBJ2-7,TRBV6-6,CASSPRRGEQYF
once,TRBJ1-1,TRBV18,CASSLREGNTEAFF
-,TRBJ2-7,TRBV7-9,CASSPRTGKGYEQYF
-,TRBJ1-1,TRBV9,CASSMTGTRNTEAFF
-,TRBJ2-2,TRBV4-2,CASSQEEGTRVLFF
-,TRBJ1-1,TRBV7-9,CASSLGGSTEAFF
-,TRBJ2-3,TRBV5-4,CASSLLAGETDTQYF
-,TRBJ1-5,TRBV2,CASSGGTGGSSSNQPQHF
-,TRBJ2-3,TRBV5-1,CASSLEPSGNPDTQYF
few,TRBJ1-6,TRBV6-1,CAGGTGSVSPLHF
-,TRBJ1-1,TRBV5-1,CASGYSRTTEAFF
-,TRBJ2-3,TRBV5-5,CASSLAGDTQYF
few,TRBJ2-5,TRBV28,CASRARQGLWTQYF
few,TRBJ2-2,TRBV5-6,CASSLGFYGELFF
few,TRBJ2-5,TRBV25-1,CASSDPGRDTETQYF
-,TRBJ2-7,TRBV4-1,CASSRTSSYEQYF
-,TRBJ1-5,TRBV11-2,CASSFAGTGGLSNQPQHF
-,TRBJ2-1,TRBV29-1,CSVEEGEDLEQFF
-,TRBJ1-3,TRBV15,CATSRRGGNTIYF
-,-,TRBV7-2,CASSLTLLAGGPSEQYF
-,TRBJ1-5,TRBV4-1,CASSQDNGNQPQHF
-,TRBJ2-1,TRBV9,CASSPPTSGRAGDEQFF
-,TRBJ1-1,TRBV7-9,CASNLDRMNTEAFF
-,TRBJ1-4,TRBV18,CASSPRRGDGEKLFF
-,TRBJ2-2,TRBV5-1,CASSLVLAGARGTGELFF
-,TRBJ1-1,TRBV28,CASGSFTNTEAFF
-,TRBJ1-1,TRBV10-3,CAIRGLQGTEAFF